Presented here are 25 T cell receptor beta chains from one specimen sequenced in a study of blood T cells in healthy people across ages. The use of a sample-barcoded 5' primer and a J-beta primer mix characterized a second PCR of roughly 7 to 11 cycles. MiXCR, run by TCRdb on the 5' RACE reads, gives a single entry per CDR3 protein. The profile shows 1.8 million or so distinct CDR3 sequences, about 39% of them singletons. Sequencing was done on a sample of blood. Receptor source: a human donor in good health.

This chain connects TRBV24-1 to TRBJ1-2; 8 bases map to TRBD1. V gave up 3 bases and J gave up 7 bases; unmatched junction bases: 12. Germline CDR1 reads KGHDR; CDR2 reads SFDVKD. The CDR3 covers 16 residues. The CDR3: CATSDQGADSWFGYTF. As DNA, the CDR3 is TGTGCCACCAGTGATCAGGGGGCGGATAGTTGGTTTGGCTACACCTTC.

V is TRBV7-2 and J is TRBJ2-3, with D unclear. The CDR3 has 12 residues. The V end was cut by 6 bases, the J end by 5 bases, with 9 bases between. The germline gives CDR1 SGHTA, CDR2 FQGNSA. This chain's CDR3 is CASSQLKDTQYF. The CDR3 bases are TGTGCCAGCAGTCAGCTTAAAGATACGCAGTATTTT.

The chain has TRBV30 and TRBJ2-3, with D possibly being TRBD2 (6 bases). The CDR3 extends over 13 amino acids. The germline V gene has CDR1 GTSNPN and CDR2 SVGIG (reference sequence). Trimming removed 3 bases from V and 6 bases from J, with 13 bases in between. In nucleotides, the CDR3 is TGTGCCTGGAGCCCGGCGGGGTTCGATACGCAGTATTTT. Protein product: CAWSPAGFDTQYF.

V and J are TRBV11-2 and TRBJ2-1, with D possibly being TRBD2 (6 bases). The CDR3 has 14 amino acids. Germline CDR1 SGHAT, CDR2 FQNNGV. V was clipped by 5 bases and J by 3 bases, with 11 bases between them. CDR3 sequence: CASSAGTYYNEQFF. The CDR3 nucleotides read TGTGCCAGCAGCGCCGGGACTTACTACAATGAGCAGTTCTTC.

This clonotype was observed a few times. The chain couples TRBV7-2 to TRBJ2-5; D not certain. The CDR3 is 12 amino acids. CDR1 is SGHTA, CDR2 FQGNSA, per germline. The ends were cut back, 5 bases at V and 11 bases at J, with 15 bases in the middle. The CDR3 region has the DNA TGTGCCAGCAGCCTAGTCCCGGCGGAGCAGTACTTC. Translation gives CASSLVPAEQYF.

J is TRBJ2-7 and V is TRBV29-1; D could derive from TRBD1 or TRBD2 (5 bases each). The CDR3 runs to 12 residues. Germline V gene data show CDR1 as SQVTM and CDR2 as ANQGSEA. Trimming shortened V by 6 bases and J by 3 bases, and 12 bases separated the two germline ends. The CDR3 loop is CSVGELSYEQYF. In DNA, the CDR3 is TGCAGCGTGGGGGAACTAAGCTACGAGCAGTACTTC.

This clonotype was observed at least ten times. The chain recombines TRBV29-1 with TRBJ2-7; TRBD1 might be the D (6 bases). CDR3 size: 13 residues. The germline CDR1 and CDR2 sequences are SQVTM and ANQGSEA. With 6 bases removed from V and 3 bases from J, the gap between germline ends came to 15 bases. Here the CDR3 DNA reads TGCAGCGTCGCCGAGGACAGCTACTACGAGCAGTACTTC. Translated, it gives CSVAEDSYYEQYF.

Only a few counts were recorded for this clonotype. The chain is built from TRBV29-1 and TRBJ2-1; D is perhaps TRBD2 (6 bases). V dropped 1 base and J dropped 15 bases, with 19 bases sitting between them. The CDR3 extends over 13 amino acids. Germline values: CDR1 SQVTM, CDR2 ANQGSEA. The CDR3 is CSVEVGGFAAWFF. CDR3 DNA: TGCAGCGTTGAAGTGGGGGGTTTCGCTGCGTGGTTCTTC.

The rearrangement links TRBV29-1 to TRBJ1-1; 11 nucleotides match TRBD1. The CDR3 has 14 residues. J gave up 1 base and V 8 bases, and 6 bases lay outside the gene matches. Germline assignment: CDR1 SQVTM and CDR2 ANQGSEA. For the CDR3, the DNA is TGCAGCCTGGGACAGGGGGACAAGAACACTGAAGCTTTCTTT. Translation: CSLGQGDKNTEAFF.

There are a few counts of this clonotype. A junction boundary mismatches the germline segment, possibly from a read error. The chain joins TRBV5-5 to TRBJ1-2, with D perhaps matching TRBD1 (5 bases). Germline V gene data show CDR1 as SGHKS and CDR2 as YYEKEE (reference sequence). The CDR3 consists of 17 residues. The CDR3 here is CASSLGRGPTANYGYTF. The CDR3, as DNA: TGTGCCAGCAGCTTGGGGCGGGGACCTACAGCTAATTATGGCTACACCTTC.

This clonotype appeared many times. The rearrangement uses TRBV7-3 and TRBJ2-7, with a tentative D call TRBD1 (6 bases). This CDR3 region has 13 residues. Trimming pared 2 bases from V and 3 bases from J, leaving 8 bases between. The V gene's germline CDR1 is SGHTA and CDR2 FQGTGA. CDR3 in amino acids: CASSLGGHYEQYF. In nucleotides, the CDR3 is TGTGCCAGCAGCTTAGGGGGCCACTACGAGCAGTACTTC. Complete variable domain (other parts from reference TRBV7-3 and TRBJ2-7): GAGVSQTPSNKVTEKGKYVELRCDPISGHTALYWYRQSLGQGPEFLIYFQGTGAADDSGLPNDRFFAVRPEGSVSTLKIQRTERGDSAVYLCASSLGGHYEQYFGPGTRLTVT.

The rearrangement uses TRBV9 and TRBJ1-2; D gene ambiguous. Germline CDR1 is SGDLS and CDR2 is YYNGEE. Trimming removed 3 bases from V and 5 bases from J, with 32 bases in between. This CDR3 comprises 20 residues. CDR3 DNA sequence: TGTGCCAGCAGCGGGACCACTACGTGGCCCTCATTGTACGGGGAATATGGCTACACCTTC. Translated, it gives CASSGTTTWPSLYGEYGYTF. Full variable domain (rest looked up from reference TRBV9 and TRBJ1-2): DSGVTQTPKHLITATGQRVTLRCSPRSGDLSVYWYQQSLDQGLQFLIQYYNGEERAKGNILERFSAQQFPDLHSELNLSSLELGDSALYFCASSGTTTWPSLYGEYGYTFGSGTRLTVV.

The J gene is TRBJ1-2, the V gene TRBV6-5; 7 bases align to TRBD1. The germline V gene encodes CDR1 MNHEY and CDR2 SVGAGI. This CDR3 has 15 amino acids. The V and J ends lost 6 bases and 4 bases, in that order; junction bases with no gene match: 11. The CDR3 bases are TGTGCCAGCAGAACCCACCACCGACAGGGCTATGGCTACACCTTC. This codes for CASRTHHRQGYGYTF.

The V and J genes are TRBV27 and TRBJ1-1; no clear D. Germline CDR1 is MNHEY and CDR2 is SMNVEV (reference sequence). The CDR3 extends over 16 amino acids. Trimming shortened V by 4 bases and J by 7 bases, and 22 bases separated the two germline ends. The CDR3 loop reads CASSWSIKTLSSEAFF. CDR3 DNA: TGTGCCAGCAGTTGGTCAATCAAGACCCTAAGCAGTGAAGCTTTCTTT.

The V and J genes are TRBV20-1 and TRBJ2-7; a possible D gene is TRBD2 (7 bases). This CDR3 region has 13 residues. Germline CDR1 DFQATT, CDR2 SNEGSKA (reference sequence). Trimming took off 4 bases at V and 4 bases at J, with 14 bases between the two ends. CDR3 DNA sequence: TGCAGTGCTAATAGGAGGGGGGGGTACGAGCAGTACTTC. Protein product: CSANRRGGYEQYF.

V and J are TRBV7-9 and TRBJ1-1, with D tentatively TRBD1 (5 bases). The CDR3 has 16 amino acids. Germline-derived CDR1 and CDR2 are SEHNR and FQNEAQ (reference sequence). With 5 bases removed from V and 0 bases from J, the gap between germline ends came to 16 bases. DNA for the CDR3: TGTGCCAGCAGCCCGGGACTCACCTACATGAACACTGAAGCTTTCTTT. Protein sequence: CASSPGLTYMNTEAFF.

This clonotype has more than one count but fewer than ten. The chain links TRBV19 to TRBJ2-5; D is possibly TRBD1 (6 bases). The DNA end is a closer match to TRBJ2-7, so the J assignment may be wrong. This CDR3 region has 15 residues. The germline V gene has CDR1 LNHDA and CDR2 SQIVND (reference sequence). Here the CDR3 reads CASSIDRDTDYEQYF. CDR3 bases: TGTGCCAGTAGTATAGATCGGGACACCGATTACGAGCAGTACTTC.

The V and J genes are TRBV12-3 or TRBV12-4 and TRBJ2-2, with TRBD1 identical over 7 bases. V shed 2 bases and J 3 bases; nucleotides not matched to a gene: 6. CDR3 length: 16 amino acids. The DNA for the CDR3 is TGTGCCAGCAGTTTAACAGGGGTAGGACACACCGGGGAGCTGTTTTTT. Protein: CASSLTGVGHTGELFF.

In DNA form, the CDR3 reads TGTGCCAGCAGCCCCGGTACAGGGACCAGCACAGATACGCAGTATTTT. Its protein product is CASSPGTGTSTDTQYF. V usage is TRBV7-7 and J usage is TRBJ2-3; tentative D call: TRBD1 (6 bases). V was shortened by 5 bases and J by 0 bases, with 15 bases between the two germline ends. Germline CDR1 is SSHAT and CDR2 is FNYEAQ (reference sequence). The CDR3 spans 16 residues.

This clonotype was detected many times. The chain links TRBV7-9 to TRBJ2-7; D is unresolved. V lost 4 bases, J lost 1 base, and 8 bases lay in between. The length of the CDR3 is 13 residues. CDR1 is SEHNR and CDR2 is FQNEAQ in the germline V gene (reference sequence). CDR3 sequence reads: CASSSESSYEQYF. In nucleotides, the CDR3 is TGTGCCAGCAGCTCAGAGTCTTCCTACGAGCAGTACTTC. Full variable domain (outside the CDR3, taken from reference TRBV7-9 and TRBJ2-7): DTGVSQNPRHKITKRGQNVTFRCDPISEHNRLYWYRQTLGQGPEFLTYFQNEAQLEKSRLLSDRFSAERPKGSFSTLEIQRTEQGDSAMYLCASSSESSYEQYFGPGTRLTVT.

CDR3 nucleotides: TGCAGTGCTAGTAGTTGGGGACAGGGGTTCTCCTACGAGCAGTACTTC. As protein: CSASSWGQGFSYEQYF. The chain recombines TRBV20-1 with TRBJ2-7, with 10 positions matching TRBD1. The germline CDR1 and CDR2 sequences are DFQATT and SNEGSKA (reference sequence). The CDR3 runs to 16 residues. Trimming cost V 3 bases and J 0 bases; bases outside gene matches: 8.

J is TRBJ1-1 and V is TRBV11-2; 7 bases map to TRBD1. V shed 5 bases and J 5 bases; nucleotides not matched to a gene: 20. The CDR3 is 18 residues long. CDR1 and CDR2 (germline): SGHAT, FQNNGV. DNA of the CDR3: TGTGCCAGCAGCGGGCGGGGTTGGAAGGGGGCTAAGAGGACTGAAGCTTTCTTT. Encoded protein: CASSGRGWKGAKRTEAFF.

Only a few counts were recorded for this clonotype. This chain uses TRBV7-2 with TRBJ1-2, with 9 bases fitting TRBD1. The CDR3 runs 16 residues. CDR1 and CDR2 from the germline V gene are SGHTA and FQGNSA. V shed 5 bases and J 1 base; nucleotides not matched to a gene: 8. The CDR3 nucleotides read TGTGCCAGCAGCCTGTCCCCGGGACAGGGTAACTATGGCTACACCTTC. Residues: CASSLSPGQGNYGYTF.

This chain connects TRBV5-1 to TRBJ2-7; 10 nucleotides line up with TRBD1. The CDR3 runs to 14 residues. Trimming at V came to 4 bases and at J to 5 bases, leaving 6 bases not matched to a gene. The germline V gene encodes CDR1 SGHRS and CDR2 YFSETQ. CDR3 nucleotides: TGCGCCAGCAGCACGGACAGGGGGGAGGACGAGCAGTACTTC. It encodes CASSTDRGEDEQYF.

This rearrangement joins TRBV6-6 to TRBJ2-7; 10 bases fit TRBD1. The germline V gene has CDR1 MNHNY and CDR2 SVGAGI (reference sequence). This CDR3 has 15 amino acids. Trimming took 4 bases from V and 3 from J; bases not matched to a gene: 6. CDR3 nucleotides: TGTGCCAGCAGTTTCGGGACAGGGGACCTCTACGAGCAGTACTTC. Translation gives CASSFGTGDLYEQYF.